The clone carrying this T cell receptor (beta chain) showed up just a few times. As yet, its antigen is unknown. The sample originates from a study of vaccination and CD4 T cells after COVID-19. The CDR3 is 15 amino acids. Germline lookup yields CDR1 MNHNS and CDR2 SASEGT. J gave up 7 bases and V 2 bases, and 8 bases lay outside the gene matches. The Oncomine TCR Beta short-read assay generated sequence data from the DNA of cultured CD4+ T cells. MiXCR, applied by TCRdb to the PCR reads, yields one record per CDR3 protein. The sample has around 21,000 distinct CDR3 sequences, under 70% seen once. The treatment denotes: roughly ten-day PBMC culture with coronavirus spike peptide pools or control peptides (ViraFEST assay).

This rearrangement joins TRBV6-1 to TRBJ2-3; 8 nucleotides align to TRBD2. The sequenced sample was CD4+ T cells from blood, cultured in vitro. This receptor was identified in a human donor who had recovered from COVID-19. In DNA form, the CDR3 reads TGTGCCAGCAGTGAAACTAGCGGTGGTTATAATACGCAGTATTTT. Protein product: CASSETSGGYNTQYF.